The sequence of this T cell receptor (beta chain) was determined in a study of blood T cell repertoires in COVID-19 (dated by TCRdb to about 2020). Notes on the research overall: Collaborator samples came from the United States, Italy and Spain and covered acute and convalescent phases of COVID-19. The material from the prospective study consisted of cDNA or gDNA derived from T cells, B-cell-depleted T cells, or PBMCs. The dataset comprised deeply sampled blood TCRbeta repertoires from subjects exposed to, actively infected with, or recovered from COVID-19. The repertoires were made available in a free public database intended to serve as a resource for research on the immune response to SARS-CoV-2. The samples were drawn from two sources: the first 160 participants of the ongoing ImmuneRACE study, and 1,000 to 1,500 subjects contributed by 6 global collaborators. Sample metadata almost always included a de-identified subject ID, COVID-19 status, age in years and sex. Where available, HLA class I and class II types were taken from metadata supplied by the sample provider and were not determined by assay-based typing. What the study reported, not specific to this receptor: How much clinical and demographic metadata was included differed by source and by participant, and the metadata was provided uncurated.

The immunoSEQ Assay, a bias-controlled multiplex PCR, was used to amplify TCRbeta CDR3 regions from genomic DNA. Per the original workflow: The number of nucleated cells in each sample was estimated from the amplification of reference gene primers within the assay. To quantify the absolute abundance of each unique TCRbeta CDR3 rearrangement, sequence reads were collapsed and filtered. For each sample, productive Simpson clonality was calculated by taking the square root of Simpson's diversity index across productive rearrangements. TCRdb re-hosts the immuneACCESS table, in-frame sequences only. Its copies lack some clones; in the studies checked, an unresolved V gene accounts for under half of them, and the cause for the rest is not known. That table is the source of V, J and clone size, and D and trimming were worked out from the DNA. This sample is represented by some 130,000 clones; 80% to 85% of them were singletons. The ten largest clones take up about 1.5% of the sample.

In regard to this clone: Its target antigen remains unknown. Qualities for individual bases were not recorded, and no much larger clone is one base off.

Each collaborating institution followed its own protocols to collect whole blood in K2EDTA tubes. For TCRbeta analysis, collaborators shipped samples as frozen whole blood, isolated PBMCs, or DNA extracted from either of those sample types. Trimming removed 3 bases from V and 0 bases from J; the gene matches leave 0 bases unexplained. Reading from cysteine to phenylalanine, the CDR3 counts 15 amino acids. Here the CDR3 DNA is all that survives: 45 bases in frame from base 1. The germline V gene yields SGHRS for CDR1 and YFSETQ for CDR2. The sample taken for sequencing was peripheral blood. This sequence was found in a man aged 60-69 years with acute or convalescent COVID-19. Recombination connected TRBV5-1 to TRBJ1-5, and 10 junctional nucleotides match TRBD1. The CDR3 region reads CASSWTGGSNQPQHF. The nucleotide sequence reads TGCGCCAGCAGCTGGACAGGGGGTAGCAATCAGCCCCAGCATTTT.